This T cell receptor (beta chain) was sequenced during a study of Tregs in tolerant kidney transplant recipients. In the case of this clone: Its matching antigen is unknown. Sequencing ends 3 residues short of the CDR3 end; the germline J gene provides the rest.

Study results and limitations: Nucleotide sequences could not be compared across some patients' samples due to primer changes.

With 4 bases removed from V and 9 bases from J, the gap between germline ends came to 10 bases. CDR1 is SQVTM, CDR2 ANQGSEA, per germline. The CDR3 contains 11 residues. Measured with immunoSEQ multiplex PCR; TCRdb has only the in-frame clones, and not every one. Its listing shows under 6,000 clones. Recipients received nonmyeloablative bone marrow transplants from related graft donors, with transient mixed chimerism. The chain couples TRBV29-1 to TRBJ2-1; D call uncertain. This sample comprised CD4+ T cells from blood (PBMCs), obtained about 15 months after the transplant. The receptor was isolated from a human patient who received a combined kidney and bone marrow transplant. The T cells may come from the graft donor. CDR3 amino acids: CSVVVQPEQFF. CDR3 bases read: TGCAGCGTTGTCGTACAGCCTGAG.